The sequence of this T cell receptor beta chain was determined in a study of blood T cell repertoires in COVID-19. Whole-study context: Donors of Cohort 3 who recovered were those that had two negative PCRs, clearance, or symptom resolution.

Grouping used clinical history reported by participants in a survey and questionnaire. Original data processing: Amplification of reference gene primers was used by the study to estimate nucleated cell counts. Profiling relied on immunoSEQ multiplex PCR, and the TCRdb table lists in-frame clones only, not all of them. V and J calls and clone size are as listed in that table; D and trimming were resolved from the DNA. The data contain about 360,000 clones, more than 75% of them singletons. The V end lost 7 bases, the J end lost 3 bases, and 12 bases lay between the germline ends. Germline CDR1 is SNHLY and CDR2 is FYNNEI. The CDR3 totals 13 residues.

The chain couples TRBV2 to TRBJ1-1; the D gene is possibly TRBD1 (6 bases). Material for sequencing was PBMCs or T cells enriched from blood (not recorded which). The origin of this receptor is a man aged 35-49 years in a cohort exposed to, infected with or recovered from COVID-19 (not recorded which). The CDR3 DNA sequence: TGTGCCAGCACCCTACAGGGTCACACTGAAGCTTTCTTT. This sequence encodes CASTLQGHTEAFF.